Below, one T cell receptor (beta chain) is given with its context. The antigen remains unidentified. Recent vaccinations or acute infections were absent in the healthy HIV-negative adult donors. Negatively enriched CD4+ T cells were divided by CD45RA into naive and memory. The record originates from a study of shared clonotypes between healthy human individuals. Looking at the study overall: The cohort had a couple of women and a few men, ages 18 to 49. Findings of the study overall: All-four-donor shared clonotypes had higher generation probabilities than non-shared clonotypes did.

Germline V lookup: CDR1 SGDLS, CDR2 YYNGEE. This CDR3 has 13 residues. The V end was cut by 5 bases, the J end by 7 bases, with 12 bases between. Profiling relied on immunoSEQ multiplex PCR, and the TCRdb table lists in-frame clones only, not all of them. The sample includes millions of clones, roughly 93% of them seen just once. The chain joins TRBV9 to TRBJ1-4; perhaps TRBD1 as D (5 bases). The sequenced material came from naive CD4+ T cells from PBMCs. Regarding subset: CD45RA+ positively selected. This TCR derives from a man aged 18 to 29 in good health. Some clones in this sample may be carry-over from other donors' samples. CDR3 DNA: TGTGCCAGCAGTCGAGACAGCGCTGAAAAACTGTTTTTT. This translates into CASSRDSAEKLFF. The variable domain in full, completed from reference TRBV9 and TRBJ1-4, reads DSGVTQTPKHLITATGQRVTLRCSPRSGDLSVYWYQQSLDQGLQFLIQYYNGEERAKGNILERFSAQQFPDLHSELNLSSLELGDSALYFCASSRDSAEKLFFGSGTQLSVL.